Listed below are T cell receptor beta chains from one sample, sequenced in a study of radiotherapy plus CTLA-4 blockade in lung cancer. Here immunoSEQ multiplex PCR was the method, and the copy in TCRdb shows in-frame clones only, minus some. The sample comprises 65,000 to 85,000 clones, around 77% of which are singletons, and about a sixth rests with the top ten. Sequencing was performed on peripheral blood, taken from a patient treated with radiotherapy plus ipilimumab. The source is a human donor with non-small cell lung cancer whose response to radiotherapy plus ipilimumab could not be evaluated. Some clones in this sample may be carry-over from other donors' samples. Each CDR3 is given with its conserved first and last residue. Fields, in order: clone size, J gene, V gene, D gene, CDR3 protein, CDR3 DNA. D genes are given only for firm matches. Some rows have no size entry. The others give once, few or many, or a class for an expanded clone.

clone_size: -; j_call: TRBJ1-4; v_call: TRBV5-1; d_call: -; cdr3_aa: CASSFGGRTTNEKLFF; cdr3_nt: TGCGCCAGCAGCTTCGGGGGGCGGACAACTAATGAAAAACTGTTTTTT
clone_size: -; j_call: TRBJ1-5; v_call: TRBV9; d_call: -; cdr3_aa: CASSVSGVNQPQHF; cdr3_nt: TGTGCCAGCAGCGTATCAGGGGTCAATCAGCCCCAGCATTTT
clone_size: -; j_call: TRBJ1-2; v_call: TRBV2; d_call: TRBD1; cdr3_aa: CASRLGQGYGYTF; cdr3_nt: TGTGCCAGCAGATTAGGACAGGGCTATGGCTACACCTTC
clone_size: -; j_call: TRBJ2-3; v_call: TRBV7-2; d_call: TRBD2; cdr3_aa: CASSASGGRTDTQYF; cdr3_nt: TGTGCCAGCAGTGCTAGCGGGGGGCGCACAGATACGCAGTATTTT
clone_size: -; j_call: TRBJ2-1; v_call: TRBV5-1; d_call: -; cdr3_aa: CASSHPSYNEQFF; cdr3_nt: TGCGCCAGCAGCCACCCGAGTTACAATGAGCAGTTCTTC
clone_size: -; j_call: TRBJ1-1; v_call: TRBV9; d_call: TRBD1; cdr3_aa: CASSVGGQGRNTEAFF; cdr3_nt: TGTGCCAGCAGCGTAGGGGGACAGGGTAGGAACACTGAAGCTTTCTTT
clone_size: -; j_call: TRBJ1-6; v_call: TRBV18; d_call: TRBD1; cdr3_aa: CASLLDRGNNSPLHF; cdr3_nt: TGTGCCAGCCTGCTCGACAGGGGCAATAATTCACCCCTCCACTTT
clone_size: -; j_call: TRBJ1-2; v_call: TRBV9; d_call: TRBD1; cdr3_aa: CASSRQGKDGYTF; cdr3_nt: TGTGCCAGCAGCCGACAGGGGAAGGATGGCTACACCTTC
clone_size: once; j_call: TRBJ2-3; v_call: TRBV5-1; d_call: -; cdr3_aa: CASSLAPESTDTQYF; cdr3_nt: TGCGCCAGCAGCTTGGCCCCGGAGAGCACAGATACGCAGTATTTT
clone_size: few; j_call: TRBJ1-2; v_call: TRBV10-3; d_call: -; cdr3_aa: CAISESGAGYTF; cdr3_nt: TGTGCCATCAGTGAGTCAGGGGCCGGCTACACCTTC
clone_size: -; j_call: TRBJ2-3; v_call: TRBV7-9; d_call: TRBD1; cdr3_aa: CASSLGKRTGGTDTQYF; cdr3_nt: TGTGCCAGCAGCTTAGGAAAAAGGACAGGGGGCACAGATACGCAGTATTTT
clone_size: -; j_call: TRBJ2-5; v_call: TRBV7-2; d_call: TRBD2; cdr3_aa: CASSFMGLAGETQYF; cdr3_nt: TGTGCCAGCAGCTTTATGGGACTAGCGGGTGAGACCCAGTACTTC
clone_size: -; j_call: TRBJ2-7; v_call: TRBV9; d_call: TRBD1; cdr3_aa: CASSVGTGSLEQYF; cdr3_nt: TGTGCCAGCAGCGTTGGGACAGGGTCTCTCGAGCAGTACTTC